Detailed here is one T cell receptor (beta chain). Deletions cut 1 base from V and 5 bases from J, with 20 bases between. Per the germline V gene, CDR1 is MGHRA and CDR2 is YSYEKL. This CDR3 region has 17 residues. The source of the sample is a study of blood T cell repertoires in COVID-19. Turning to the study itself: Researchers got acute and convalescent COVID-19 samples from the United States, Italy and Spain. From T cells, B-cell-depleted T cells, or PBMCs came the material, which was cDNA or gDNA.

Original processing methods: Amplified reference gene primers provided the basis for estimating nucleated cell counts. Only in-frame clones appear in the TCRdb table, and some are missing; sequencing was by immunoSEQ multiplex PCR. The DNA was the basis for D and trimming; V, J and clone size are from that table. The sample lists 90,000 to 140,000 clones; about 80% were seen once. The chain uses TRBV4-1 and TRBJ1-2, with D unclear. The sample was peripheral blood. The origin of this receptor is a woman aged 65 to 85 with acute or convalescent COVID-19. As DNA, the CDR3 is TGCGCCAGCAGCCAAGCAGTCCGGACGATTCGCGGGTATGGCTACACCTTC. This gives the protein CASSQAVRTIRGYGYTF.